This T cell receptor beta chain was identified in a study of glioma-infiltrating T cells. The iRepertoire nested amplicon-rescue multiplex PCR amplified TCR alpha and beta CDR3s from RNA. One-step reverse transcription and amplification started from approximately 100-400 ng of tissue mRNA or PBMC total RNA. TCRdb itself ran the multiplex PCR reads through MiXCR, one entry per CDR3 protein. This table holds about 210,000 distinct CDR3 sequences, 32% found once. Study outcomes and limitations: CDR3 overlap between tissue and blood was very small.

The CDR3 consists of 15 residues. V trimming: 6 bases; J trimming: 4 bases; junction bases outside the gene matches: 8. Germline loops: CDR1 MNHEY, CDR2 SMNVEV (reference sequence). About this clonotype itself: Its antigen is currently unknown.

Sequencing used glioma tissue, nonneoplastic brain tissue, or PBMCs (not recorded which). This sequence originates from a human donor with low-grade glioma or glioblastoma, undergoing nonglioma brain surgery, or in good health (not recorded which). The genes are TRBV27 and TRBJ2-5, with TRBD2 matching 10 bases. The CDR3 region is CASSFLAGAPETQYF. In DNA, the CDR3 is TGTGCCAGCAGCTTCCTAGCGGGAGCCCCAGAGACCCAGTACTTC.